This note documents a single TCR beta chain sequence. This record comes from a study of blood T cell repertoires in COVID-19. In the study overall: Sites across the United States, Italy and Spain contributed samples from acute and convalescent COVID-19. PBMCs, B-cell-depleted T cells, or T cells provided the cDNA or gDNA that made up the material.

The assay was immunoSEQ multiplex PCR, and TCRdb's table has in-frame clones only and misses some. The data contain fewer than 300,000 clones, 90% to 95% of them singletons. Enrollment of patients from Seattle took place during active infection, with longitudinal follow-up. Sequenced material: peripheral blood. This receptor was obtained from a young woman with COVID-19, enrolled during active disease.

The CDR3 here is CASSPRGGSDYGYTF. The CDR3 DNA sequence: TGTGCCAGCTCACCCCGTGGAGGGTCTGACTATGGCTACACCTTC. J is TRBJ1-2 and V is TRBV18; D is uncertain. Per germline, CDR1 KGHSH and CDR2 LQKENI. The CDR3 consists of 15 residues. V lost 3 bases to trimming and J lost 3 bases, with 14 bases between them.